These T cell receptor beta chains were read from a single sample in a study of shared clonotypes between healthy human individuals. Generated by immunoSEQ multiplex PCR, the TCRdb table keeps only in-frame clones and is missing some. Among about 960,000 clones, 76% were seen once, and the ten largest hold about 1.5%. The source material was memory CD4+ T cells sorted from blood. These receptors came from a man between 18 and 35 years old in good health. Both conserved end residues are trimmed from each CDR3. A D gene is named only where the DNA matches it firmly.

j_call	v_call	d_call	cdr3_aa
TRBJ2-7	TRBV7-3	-	ASSPQGWGRGASYEQY
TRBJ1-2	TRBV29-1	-	SVEEGLDGYT
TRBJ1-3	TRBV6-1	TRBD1	ASSTRTGAGNTIY
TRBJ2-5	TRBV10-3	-	ASRGGPQETQY
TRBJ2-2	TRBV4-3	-	ASSQLTSTGELF
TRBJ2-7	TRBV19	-	ASSSRQNPYEQY
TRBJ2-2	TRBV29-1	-	SVSRGDTGELF
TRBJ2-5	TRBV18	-	ASSNRRDEETQY
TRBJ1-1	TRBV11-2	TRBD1	ASSLRGTGGNTEAF
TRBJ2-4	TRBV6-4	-	ASGGLAKNIQY
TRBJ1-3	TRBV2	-	ASRGTGKSGNTIY
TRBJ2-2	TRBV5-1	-	ASSPSPQTGELF
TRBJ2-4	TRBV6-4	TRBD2	ASIKAGLAGGPRAKNIQY
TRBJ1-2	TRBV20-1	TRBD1	SVRTGVGYT
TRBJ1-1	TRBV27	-	ASSSRTLNAEAF
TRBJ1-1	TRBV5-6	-	ASGLFRTEAF
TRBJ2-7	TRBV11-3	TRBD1	ASSPGQSSYEQY
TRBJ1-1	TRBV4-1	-	ASSQGLVNTEAF
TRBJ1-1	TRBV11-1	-	ASSRGVGLNTEAF
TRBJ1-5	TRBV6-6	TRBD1	ASNPQGLYQPQH
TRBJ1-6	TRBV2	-	ASLKQGFGGGLNSPLH
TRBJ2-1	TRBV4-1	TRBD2	ASSQGGLAWNEQF
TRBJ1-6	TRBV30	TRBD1	ASHPQTGAGSPLH
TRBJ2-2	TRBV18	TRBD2	ASSPPQAGATGELF
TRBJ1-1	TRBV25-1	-	ASRTTAEAF
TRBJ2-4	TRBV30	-	AWSGWAKNIQY
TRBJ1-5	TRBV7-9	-	ASSLGGSSNQPQH
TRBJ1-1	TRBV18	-	ASSLDTGNTEAF
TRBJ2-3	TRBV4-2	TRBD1	ASSQTGQGGLTDTQY
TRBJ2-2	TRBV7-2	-	ASSQTNTGELF
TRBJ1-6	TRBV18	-	ASSLGQQNNSPLH
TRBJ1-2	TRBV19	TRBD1	ATQDRGRNYGYT
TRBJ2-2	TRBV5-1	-	ASSFRVGGTGELF
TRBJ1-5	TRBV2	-	ASTKGGSGINQPQH
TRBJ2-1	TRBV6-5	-	ASGRSTNEQF
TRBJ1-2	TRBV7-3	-	ASSPGADANYGYT
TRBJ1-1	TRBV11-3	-	ASSLLVNTEAF
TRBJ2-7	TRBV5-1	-	ASQASGDEQY
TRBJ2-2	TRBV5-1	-	ASSLLGRTNTGELF
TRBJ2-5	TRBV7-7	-	ASSPGVGMVETQY
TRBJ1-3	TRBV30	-	AWSVTGNTIY
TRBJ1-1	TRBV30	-	AWASEDTEAF
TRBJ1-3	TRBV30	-	AWSGGWYSGNTIY
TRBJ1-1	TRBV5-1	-	ASSQFQGTEAF
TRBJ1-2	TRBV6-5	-	ASSLAANYGYT
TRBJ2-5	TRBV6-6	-	ASSYIAETQY
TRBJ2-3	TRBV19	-	ASSTLTVGGTDTQY
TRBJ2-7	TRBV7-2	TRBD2	ASSLSAGAYEQY
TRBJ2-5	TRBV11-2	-	ASSPFWRGLETQY
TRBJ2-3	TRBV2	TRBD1	ASGDRVADTQY
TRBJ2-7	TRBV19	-	ASSMGLNYEQY
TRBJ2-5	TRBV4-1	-	ASSQGKGGETQY
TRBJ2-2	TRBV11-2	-	ASSYRTANTGELF
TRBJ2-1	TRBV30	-	AWSVDNEQF
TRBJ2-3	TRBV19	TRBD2	ASSLAGDAQY